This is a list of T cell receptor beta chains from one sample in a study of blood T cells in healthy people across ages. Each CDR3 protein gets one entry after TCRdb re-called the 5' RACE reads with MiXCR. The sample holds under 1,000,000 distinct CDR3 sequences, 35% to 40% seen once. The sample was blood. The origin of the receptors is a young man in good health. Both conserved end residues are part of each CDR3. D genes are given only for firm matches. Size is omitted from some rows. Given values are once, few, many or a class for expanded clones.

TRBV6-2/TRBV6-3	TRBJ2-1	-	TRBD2	TGTGCCAGCAGTTACCTTGCGGGGGGGCCTGATATCTACAATGAGCAGTTCTTC	CASSYLAGGPDIYNEQFF
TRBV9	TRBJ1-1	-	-	TGTGCCAGCAGCGTAGCTACCGGTTCTGGCACTGAAGCTTTCTTT	CASSVATGSGTEAFF
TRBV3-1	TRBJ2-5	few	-	TGTGCCAGCAGCCAAGAGTGGGGGGAGGAGACCCAGTACTTC	CASSQEWGEETQYF
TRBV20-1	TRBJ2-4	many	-	TGCAGCGAGGACACCCTAGCCAAAAACATTCAGTACTTC	CSEDTLAKNIQYF
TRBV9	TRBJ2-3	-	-	TGTGCCAGCAGCGTAGATGTATCAGATACGCAGTATTTT	CASSVDVSDTQYF
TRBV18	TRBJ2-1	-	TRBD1	TGTGCCAGCTCATGGACCGGGACAGGGGGCAATGAGCAGTTCTTC	CASSWTGTGGNEQFF
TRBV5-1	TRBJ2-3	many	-	TGCGCCAGCAGCACGAGCAGCCCCGGCACAGATACGCAGTATTTT	CASSTSSPGTDTQYF
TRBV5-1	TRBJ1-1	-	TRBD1	TGCGCCAGCAGCTTGGTATCCCAGGGCAGGGGGGTGAACACTGAAGCTTTCTTT	CASSLVSQGRGVNTEAFF
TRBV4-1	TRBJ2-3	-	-	TGCGCCAGCAGCCAAGAAGGCAGCCTCACTGTAGATACGCAGTATTTT	CASSQEGSLTVDTQYF
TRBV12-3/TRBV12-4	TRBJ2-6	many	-	TGTGCCAGCAGTTTTAGCCTCTGGGACTCTGGGGCCAACGTCCTGACTTTC	CASSFSLWDSGANVLTF
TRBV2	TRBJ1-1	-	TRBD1	TGTGCCAGCAGCGCCCCCGGACAGGCAAACACTGAAGCTTTCTTT	CASSAPGQANTEAFF
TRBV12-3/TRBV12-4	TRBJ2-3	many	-	TGTGCCAGCAGTGATACCGGCACAGATACGCAGTATTTT	CASSDTGTDTQYF
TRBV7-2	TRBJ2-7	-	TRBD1	TGTGCCAGCAGCTTTCATGTTGGACAGGGAGCCTACGAGCAGTACTTC	CASSFHVGQGAYEQYF
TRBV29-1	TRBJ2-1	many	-	TGCAGCGTTGACTCATCGGGGATTCACAATGAGCAGTTCTTC	CSVDSSGIHNEQFF
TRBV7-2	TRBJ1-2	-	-	TGTGCCAGCAGCTTAGGCCACAGCTATCCTGGCTACACCTTC	CASSLGHSYPGYTF
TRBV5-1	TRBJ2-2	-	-	TGCGCCAGCAGCTTGGCCCTCGTTAACACCGGGGAGCTGTTTTTT	CASSLALVNTGELFF
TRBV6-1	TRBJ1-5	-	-	TGTGCCAGCAGTGAAGGGCAGGTCTTCAATCAGCCCCAGCATTTT	CASSEGQVFNQPQHF
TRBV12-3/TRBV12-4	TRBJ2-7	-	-	TGTGCCAGCAGCCCCGGATTGACCCGAAGGTCGTACAATGAGCAGTACTTC	CASSPGLTRRSYNEQYF
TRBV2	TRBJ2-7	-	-	TGTGCCAGCAGTGGCGACAGTGCCTACGAGCAGTACTTC	CASSGDSAYEQYF
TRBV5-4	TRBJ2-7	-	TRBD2	TGTGCCAGCAGCCAGAAAGGACTAGCGGAGGGAAAATTCTCCTACGAGCAGTACTTC	CASSQKGLAEGKFSYEQYF
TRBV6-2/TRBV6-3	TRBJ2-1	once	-	TGTGCCACTTGCCGGGCCAAACCAGGCAATGAGCAGTTCTTC	CATCRAKPGNEQFF
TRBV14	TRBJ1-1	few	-	TGTGCCAGCAGCCCATCGACATGGCTGAACACTGAAGCTTTCTTT	CASSPSTWLNTEAFF
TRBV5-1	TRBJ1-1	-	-	TGCGCCAGCAGCTTACTTCAGCTTTCCTTGAACACTGAAGCTTTCTTT	CASSLLQLSLNTEAFF
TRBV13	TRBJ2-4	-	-	TGTGCCAGCAGCTTAGGCCAAAACATTCAGTACTTC	CASSLGQNIQYF
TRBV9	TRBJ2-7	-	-	TGTGCCAGCAGCGTAGACGGGGACCCCTACAATGAGCAGTACTTC	CASSVDGDPYNEQYF
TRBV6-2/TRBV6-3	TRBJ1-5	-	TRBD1	TGTGCCAGCAGCGGACAGGGGGCTTATCAGCCCCAGCATTTT	CASSGQGAYQPQHF
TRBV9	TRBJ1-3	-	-	TGTGCCAGCAGCGCCACGACGGGAAACACCATATATTTT	CASSATTGNTIYF
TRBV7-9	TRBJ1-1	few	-	TGTGCCAGCAGCCCCACAGGCGACGAGGCTTTCTTT	CASSPTGDEAFF
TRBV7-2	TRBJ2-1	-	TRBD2	TGTGCCAGCAGCTTAGTCCGCCTAGCGGGGGGGAATGAGCAGTTCTTC	CASSLVRLAGGNEQFF
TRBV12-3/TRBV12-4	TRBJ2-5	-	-	TGTGCCAGTAACGAGGGGGTCCAAGAGACCCAGTACTTC	CASNEGVQETQYF
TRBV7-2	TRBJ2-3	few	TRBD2	TGTGCCAGCAGGCTTCTTACTAGCGGGGGGGCCCGAGCAGATACGCAGTATTTT	CASRLLTSGGARADTQYF
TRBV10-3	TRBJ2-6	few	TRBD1	TGTGCCATCAGTGAACGTACAGGGGGCCTCTCTGGGGCCAACGTCCTGACTTTC	CAISERTGGLSGANVLTF
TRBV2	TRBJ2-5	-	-	TGTGCCAGCGTTGGGGGATTGGAGACCCAGTACTTC	CASVGGLETQYF
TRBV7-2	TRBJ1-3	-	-	TGTGCCAGCAGCTTATTGGGGACAAATTCTGGAAACACCATATATTTT	CASSLLGTNSGNTIYF
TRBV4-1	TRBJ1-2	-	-	TGCGCCAGCAGGCTTAGGGTGGGAGAAGACTATGGCTACACCTTC	CASRLRVGEDYGYTF
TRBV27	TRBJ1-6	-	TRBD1	TGTGCCAGCAGGACGAGGACAGGGGCGTATAATTCACCCCTCCACTTT	CASRTRTGAYNSPLHF
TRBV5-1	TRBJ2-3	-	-	TGCGCCAGCAACCGGGACAGCTACAATAGCGGGGAAAGCACAGATACGCAGTATTTT	CASNRDSYNSGESTDTQYF
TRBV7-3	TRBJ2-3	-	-	TGTGCCAGCAGCTCTTACAGGGCCCGAGCCACAGATACGCAGTATTTT	CASSSYRARATDTQYF
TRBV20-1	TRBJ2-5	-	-	TGCAGTGCTGCGACTGGCGGGGAGACCCAGTACTTC	CSAATGGETQYF
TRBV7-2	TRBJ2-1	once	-	TGTGCCAGCAGCTCGGACAGTGGCCTCTACAATGAGCAGTTCTTC	CASSSDSGLYNEQFF
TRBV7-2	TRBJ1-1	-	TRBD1	TGTGCCAGCAGCCGCGACAGGGCGAGCACTGAAGCTTTCTTT	CASSRDRASTEAFF
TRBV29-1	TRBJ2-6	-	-	TGCAGCGTGCACAGCTCTGGGGCCAACGTCCTGACTTTC	CSVHSSGANVLTF
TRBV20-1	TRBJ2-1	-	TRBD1	TGCAGTGCCACAGGGCGAGGGGGCGATGAGCAGTTCTTC	CSATGRGGDEQFF
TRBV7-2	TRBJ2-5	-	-	TGTGCCAGCAGCCGGACGGCCCGACAAGAGACCCAGTACTTC	CASSRTARQETQYF
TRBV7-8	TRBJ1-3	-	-	TGTGCCAGCAGCATAGAGACAGGTTCTGGAAACACCATATATTTT	CASSIETGSGNTIYF
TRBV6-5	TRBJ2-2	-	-	TGTGCCAGCAGCGTAACAGGGCCGAACACCGGGGAGCTGTTTTTT	CASSVTGPNTGELFF
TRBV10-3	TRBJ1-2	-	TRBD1	TGTGCCATCAGTAAAACCCATTTGGACAGGGTTGATGGCTACACCTTC	CAISKTHLDRVDGYTF
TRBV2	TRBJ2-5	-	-	TGTGCCAGCAGTATGTTCGCGATCCCAACTGAGACCCAGTACTTC	CASSMFAIPTETQYF
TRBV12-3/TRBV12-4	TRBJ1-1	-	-	TGTGCCAGCAGTTTAGCAATCTCCACTGAAGCTTTCTTT	CASSLAISTEAFF
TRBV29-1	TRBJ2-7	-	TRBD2	TGCAGCGTGGAGCGGGGAAGCTCCTACAATGAGCAGTACTTC	CSVERGSSYNEQYF
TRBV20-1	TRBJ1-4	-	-	TGCAGTGCTAGACCGCAGGGGATCAGGGAAAAACTGTTTTTT	CSARPQGIREKLFF
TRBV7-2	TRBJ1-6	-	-	TGTGCCAGCAGCTTAATTCTGGAGTCACCCCTCCACTTT	CASSLILESPLHF
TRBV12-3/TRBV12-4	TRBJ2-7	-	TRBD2	TGTGCCAGCCCCGATTCTAGCGGAACCTACGAGCAGTACTTC	CASPDSSGTYEQYF